This T cell receptor beta chain is from a study of T-cell memory formation after mild COVID-19. Study-wide points: Contracting CD8+ clones were enriched in EMRA, CD4+ mainly in CM and EM. There were some responding clones in pre-infection memory, which suggested that cross-reactive memory had joined.

TCRalpha and TCRbeta libraries used 5'RACE with constant-segment primers and UMIs. TCRdb processed the 5' RACE reads anew with MiXCR; each CDR3 protein has one entry. Here the sample spans 450,000 to 650,000 distinct CDR3 sequences, over 15% being singletons. This clonotype was observed a few times. The target antigen is unknown. The CDR3 runs to 16 residues. Germline-derived CDR1 and CDR2 are LGHNA and YSLEER. The trim removed 4 bases at V and 0 bases at J, leaving 6 bases unmatched. The TCR comes from an adult woman who had mild COVID-19 (a few samples of this study predate the infection). Cell type and time point are not known. What was sequenced was PBMCs or a T cell subset sorted from them (not recorded which). The chain couples TRBV4-3 to TRBJ2-7; 10 bases fit TRBD2. DNA for the CDR3: TGCGCCAGCAGCCGCGGACTAGCGGAAAGCTCCTACGAGCAGTACTTC. Translated: CASSRGLAESSYEQYF.